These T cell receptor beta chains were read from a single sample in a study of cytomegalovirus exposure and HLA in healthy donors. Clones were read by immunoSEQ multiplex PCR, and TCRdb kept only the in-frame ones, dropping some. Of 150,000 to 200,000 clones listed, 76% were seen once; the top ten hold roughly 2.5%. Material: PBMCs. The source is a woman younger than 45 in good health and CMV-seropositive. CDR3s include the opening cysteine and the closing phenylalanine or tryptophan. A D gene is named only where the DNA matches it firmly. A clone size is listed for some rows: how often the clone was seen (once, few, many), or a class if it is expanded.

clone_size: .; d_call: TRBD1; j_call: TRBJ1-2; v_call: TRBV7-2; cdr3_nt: TGTGCCAGCAGCACCTACGGGGACAGCTATGGCTACACCTTC; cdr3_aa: CASSTYGDSYGYTF
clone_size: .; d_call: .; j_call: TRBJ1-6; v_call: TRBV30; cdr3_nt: TGTGCCTGGCTGGAGCCCCCCTCAAAAGTGGGGCCGACACCACCGAGCTCCTATAATTCACCCCTCCACTTT; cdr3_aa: CAWLEPPSKVGPTPPSSYNSPLHF
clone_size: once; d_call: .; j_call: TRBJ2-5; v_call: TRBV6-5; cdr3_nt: TGTGCCAGCATGCAGGGAGGTGGAGAGACCCAGTACTTC; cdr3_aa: CASMQGGGETQYF
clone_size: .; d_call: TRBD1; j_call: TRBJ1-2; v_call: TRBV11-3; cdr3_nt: TGTGCCAGCAGCCCCGGACAGGGGGCGCATGGCTACACCTTC; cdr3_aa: CASSPGQGAHGYTF
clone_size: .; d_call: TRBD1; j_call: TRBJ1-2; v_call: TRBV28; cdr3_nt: TGTGCCAGCAGGGGACAGGGGGGAAACTATGGCTACACCTTC; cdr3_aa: CASRGQGGNYGYTF
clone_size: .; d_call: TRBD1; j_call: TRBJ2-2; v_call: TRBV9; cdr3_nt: TGTGCCAGCAGCGTAGGCCGGGGGACAGGGGGGTTGTCCACCGGGGAGCTGTTTTTT; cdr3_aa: CASSVGRGTGGLSTGELFF
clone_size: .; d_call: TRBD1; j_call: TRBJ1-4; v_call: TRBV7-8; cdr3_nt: TGTGCCAGCAGGAGAGGGGGCGAAAAACTGTTTTTT; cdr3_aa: CASRRGGEKLFF
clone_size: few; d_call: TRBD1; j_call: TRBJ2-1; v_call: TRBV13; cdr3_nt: TGTGCCAGCAGCTGTAGAATTCGGGACAGGGCTCCCGATGAGCAGTTCTTC; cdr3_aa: CASSCRIRDRAPDEQFF
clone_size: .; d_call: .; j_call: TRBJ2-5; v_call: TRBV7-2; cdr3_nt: TGTGCCAGCAGCCTCGTCTTAGCGGACCAAGAGACCCAGTACTTC; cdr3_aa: CASSLVLADQETQYF
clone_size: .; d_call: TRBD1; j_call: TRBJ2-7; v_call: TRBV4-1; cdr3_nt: TGCGCCAGCAGCCAAGATTATGGGACAGGGGGCTTTGAGCAGTACTTC; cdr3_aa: CASSQDYGTGGFEQYF
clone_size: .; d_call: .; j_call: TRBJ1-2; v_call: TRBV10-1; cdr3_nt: TGCGCCAGCAGTGAGGGTGTGGGCAAGCAAACCTTC; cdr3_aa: CASSEGVGKQTF
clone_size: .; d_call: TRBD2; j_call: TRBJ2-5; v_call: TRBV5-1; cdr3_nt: TGCGCCAGCAGCTTGGGGACTAGCGGGGAGACCCAGTACTTC; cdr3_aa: CASSLGTSGETQYF
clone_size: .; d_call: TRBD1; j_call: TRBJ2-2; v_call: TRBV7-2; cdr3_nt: TGTGCCAGCAGCAGAGACAGGGGTGGAGGCGGGGAGCTGTTTTTT; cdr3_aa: CASSRDRGGGGELFF
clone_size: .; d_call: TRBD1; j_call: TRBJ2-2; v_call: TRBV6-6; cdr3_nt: TGTGCCAGCAGTCTCCCACAGGGGGCGAACACCGGGGAGCTGTTTTTT; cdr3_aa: CASSLPQGANTGELFF
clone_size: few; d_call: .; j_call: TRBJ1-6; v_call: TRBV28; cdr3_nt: TGTGCCAGCAACCTGGGACATCTCAACAATTCACCCCTCCACTTT; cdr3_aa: CASNLGHLNNSPLHF
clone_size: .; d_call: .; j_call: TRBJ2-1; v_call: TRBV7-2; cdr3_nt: TGTGCCAGCAGCTTAAATCGGTGGGCGGGTGAGCAGTTCTTC; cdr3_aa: CASSLNRWAGEQFF
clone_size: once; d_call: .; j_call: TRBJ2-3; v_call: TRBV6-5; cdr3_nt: TGTGCCAGCAGGCGAGGAGGAGGCACAGATACGCAGTATTTT; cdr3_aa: CASRRGGGTDTQYF
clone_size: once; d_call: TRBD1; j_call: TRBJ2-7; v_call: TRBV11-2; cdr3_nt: TGTGCCAGCAGCTTAGGGGGGACAGGGAGCGAGCAGTACTTC; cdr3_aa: CASSLGGTGSEQYF
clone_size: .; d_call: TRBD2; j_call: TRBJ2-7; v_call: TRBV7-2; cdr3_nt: TGTGCCAGCAGCTCCTCCTTAGCGGGGGCGACCTCCTACGAGCAGTACTTC; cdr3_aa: CASSSSLAGATSYEQYF
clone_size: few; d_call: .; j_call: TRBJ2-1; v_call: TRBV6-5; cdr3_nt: TGTGCCAGCAGTCTGTCGGGGAGCTCCTACAATGAGCAGTTCTTC; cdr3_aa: CASSLSGSSYNEQFF
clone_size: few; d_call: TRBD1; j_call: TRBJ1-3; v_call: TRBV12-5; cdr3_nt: TGTGCTAGTGGTTTGGTACGAGGGACAGGGGGCCGTGGAAACACCATATATTTT; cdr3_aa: CASGLVRGTGGRGNTIYF
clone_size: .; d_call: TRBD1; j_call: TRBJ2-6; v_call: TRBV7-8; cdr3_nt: TGTGCCAGCAGCTCTGAGGGACAGGGAACTGGGGCCAACGTCCTGACTTTC; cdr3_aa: CASSSEGQGTGANVLTF
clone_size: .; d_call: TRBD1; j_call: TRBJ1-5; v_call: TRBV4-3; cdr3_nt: TGCGCCAGCAGCCAGAATACAGGGGGAAATCAGCCCCAGCATTTT; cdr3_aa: CASSQNTGGNQPQHF
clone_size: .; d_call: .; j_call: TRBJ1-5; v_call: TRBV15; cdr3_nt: TGTGCCACCAGCAGAGTCGGGAGTAGCAATCAGCCCCAGCATTTT; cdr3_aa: CATSRVGSSNQPQHF
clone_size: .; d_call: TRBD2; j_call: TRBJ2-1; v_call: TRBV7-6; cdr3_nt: TGTGCCAGCAGCTTAGTCCGAGCGGGGAGCTCCTACAATGAGCAGTTCTTC; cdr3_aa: CASSLVRAGSSYNEQFF
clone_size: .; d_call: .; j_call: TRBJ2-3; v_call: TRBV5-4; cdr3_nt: TGTGCCAGCAGCTTGGATCCGGGGACAGATACGCAGTATTTT; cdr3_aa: CASSLDPGTDTQYF
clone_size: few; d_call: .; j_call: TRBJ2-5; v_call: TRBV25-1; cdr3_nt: TGTGCCAGCAGTGAATTACGGGGGGCCGTCGAGACCCAGTACTTC; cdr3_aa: CASSELRGAVETQYF
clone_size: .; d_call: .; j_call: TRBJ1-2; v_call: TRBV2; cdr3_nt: TGTGCCAGCAGAGTAGGCGGGGGCTACACCTTC; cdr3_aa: CASRVGGGYTF
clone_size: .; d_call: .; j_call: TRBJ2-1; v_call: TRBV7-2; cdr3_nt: TGTGCCAGCAGCTTTCCGGGACTCCCCTACAATGAGCAGTTCTTC; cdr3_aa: CASSFPGLPYNEQFF
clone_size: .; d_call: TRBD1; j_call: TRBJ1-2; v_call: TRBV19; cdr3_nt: TGTGCCAGTAGTTCCGAAACAGGGGGTGACTATGGCTACACCTTC; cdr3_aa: CASSSETGGDYGYTF
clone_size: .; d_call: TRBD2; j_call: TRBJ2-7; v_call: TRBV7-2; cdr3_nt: TGTGCCAGTGGGGGGGGTTTCTACGAGCAGTACTTC; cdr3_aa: CASGGGFYEQYF
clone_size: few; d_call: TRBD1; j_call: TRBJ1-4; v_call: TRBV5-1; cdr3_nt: TGCGCCAGCCGACAGGGGACGGGTGAAAAACTGTTTTTT; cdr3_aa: CASRQGTGEKLFF
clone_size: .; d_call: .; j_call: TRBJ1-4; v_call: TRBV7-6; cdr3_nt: TGTGCCAGCAGCTTAGCGAGATACGTTGCAACTAATGAAAAACTGTTTTTT; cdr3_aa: CASSLARYVATNEKLFF
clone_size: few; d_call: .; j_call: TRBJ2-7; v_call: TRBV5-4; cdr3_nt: TGTGCCAGCAGCTCCCCTCCCTACGAGCAGTACTTC; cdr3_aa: CASSSPPYEQYF
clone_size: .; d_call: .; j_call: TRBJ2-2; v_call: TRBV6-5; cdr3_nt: TGTGCCAGCACTAACCGCTTCACCGGGGAGCTGTTTTTT; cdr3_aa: CASTNRFTGELFF
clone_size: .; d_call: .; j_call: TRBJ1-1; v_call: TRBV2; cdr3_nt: TGTGCCAGCAGGGGGACACTACTGAACACTGAAGCTTTCTTT; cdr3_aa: CASRGTLLNTEAFF
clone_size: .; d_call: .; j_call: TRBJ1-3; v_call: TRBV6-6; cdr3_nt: TGTGCCAGCAGTTTTGCCCCGAGCTCTGGAAACACCATATATTTT; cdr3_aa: CASSFAPSSGNTIYF
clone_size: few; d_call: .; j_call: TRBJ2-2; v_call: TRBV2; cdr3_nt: TGTGCCACCCAAGGGGTTCGTGGCACCGGGGAGCTGTTTTTT; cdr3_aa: CATQGVRGTGELFF
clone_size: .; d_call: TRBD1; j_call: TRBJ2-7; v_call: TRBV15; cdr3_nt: TGTGCCACCAGCAGAGGACAGGGGGCTTACGAGCAGTACTTC; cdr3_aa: CATSRGQGAYEQYF
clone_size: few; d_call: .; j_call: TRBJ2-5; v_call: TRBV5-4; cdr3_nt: TGTGCCAGCAGCTTGGCGGGCAGGGCAGCTGAGACCCAGTACTTC; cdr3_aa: CASSLAGRAAETQYF
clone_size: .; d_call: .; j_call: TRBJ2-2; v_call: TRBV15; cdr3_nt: TGTGCCACCAGCCCCGGCCAGAGGGACACCGGGGAGCTGTTTTTT; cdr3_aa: CATSPGQRDTGELFF
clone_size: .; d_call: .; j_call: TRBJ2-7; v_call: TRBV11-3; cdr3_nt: TGTGCCAGCAGCCCCGGGACTCCAGTGGGTATGGACGAGCAGTACTTC; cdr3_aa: CASSPGTPVGMDEQYF
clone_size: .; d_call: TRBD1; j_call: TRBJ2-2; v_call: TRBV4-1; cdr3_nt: TGCGCCAGCAGCCAAGATAAGGGACAGGGACGGGTCGGGGAGCTGTTTTTT; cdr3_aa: CASSQDKGQGRVGELFF
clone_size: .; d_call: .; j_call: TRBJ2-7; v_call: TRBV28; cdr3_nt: TGTGCCAGCAGTTTAGGGGGGACCTACGAGCAGTACTTC; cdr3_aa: CASSLGGTYEQYF
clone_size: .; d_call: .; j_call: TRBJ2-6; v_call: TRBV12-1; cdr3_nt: TGTGCCAGCAGCCAACCGGGACAGGGTTTTTTTTCTGGGGCCAACGTCCTGACTTTC; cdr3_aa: CASSQPGQGFFSGANVLTF
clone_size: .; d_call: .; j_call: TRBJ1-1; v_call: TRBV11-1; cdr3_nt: TGTGCCAGCAGCTCCTCATACCGGGTGAACACTGAAGCTTTCTTT; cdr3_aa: CASSSSYRVNTEAFF
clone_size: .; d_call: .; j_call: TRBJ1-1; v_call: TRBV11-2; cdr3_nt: TGTGCCAGCAGCTTAGCGGGGGGCACTGAAGCTTTCTTT; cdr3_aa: CASSLAGGTEAFF
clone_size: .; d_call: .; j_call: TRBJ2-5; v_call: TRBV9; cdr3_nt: TGTGCCAGCAGCGCAGAAGAGACCCAGTACTTC; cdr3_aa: CASSAEETQYF
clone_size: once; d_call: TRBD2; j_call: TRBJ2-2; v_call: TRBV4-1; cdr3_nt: TGCGCCAGCAGCGCCCGGGGGGTCAGGGTCGGGGGCACCGGGGAGCTGTTTTTT; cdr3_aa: CASSARGVRVGGTGELFF
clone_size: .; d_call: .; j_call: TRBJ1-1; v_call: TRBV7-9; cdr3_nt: TGTTCCAGCAGCTACATACCCGGGGGAACTGAAGCTTTCTTT; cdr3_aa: CSSSYIPGGTEAFF
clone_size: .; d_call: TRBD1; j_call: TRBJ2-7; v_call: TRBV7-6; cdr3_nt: TGTGCCAGCAGCAGCCCCGGGACAGGGGGCGTCGAGCAGTACTTC; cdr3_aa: CASSSPGTGGVEQYF
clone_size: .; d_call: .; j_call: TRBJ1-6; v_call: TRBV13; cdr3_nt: TGTGCCAGCAGCTTACGAGGAGCGGTTAATTCACCCCTCCACTTT; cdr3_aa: CASSLRGAVNSPLHF
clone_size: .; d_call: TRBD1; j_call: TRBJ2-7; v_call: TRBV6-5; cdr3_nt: TGTGCCAGCTTGGGACAGAACTACGAGCAGTACTTC; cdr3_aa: CASLGQNYEQYF
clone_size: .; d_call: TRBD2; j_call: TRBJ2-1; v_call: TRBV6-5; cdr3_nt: TGTGCCAGCATAGGGAGGGGCTATGAGCAGTTCTTC; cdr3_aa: CASIGRGYEQFF
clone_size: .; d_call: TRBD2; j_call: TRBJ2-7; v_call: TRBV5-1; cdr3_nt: TGCGCCAGCAGCTTGGGGCTAGCGGGGGGCCGTGCCTACGAGCAGTACTTC; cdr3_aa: CASSLGLAGGRAYEQYF